One sample yielded the 14 T cell receptor beta chains listed below, sequenced in a study of glioma-infiltrating T cells after dendritic cell vaccination. Time point: after dendritic cell vaccination, including at tumor progression/relapse. Only in-frame clones appear in the TCRdb table, and some are missing; sequencing was by immunoSEQ multiplex PCR. This table holds about 100,000 clones, around 80% found once. The sample in question was blood, obtained after dendritic cell vaccination. These receptors were obtained from a human donor with glioblastoma.

The CDR3 reads CASHRRQVNTEAFF. As DNA, the CDR3 is TGTGCCTCACACAGAAGACAGGTGAACACTGAAGCTTTCTTT. The genes are TRBV30 and TRBJ1-1; maybe TRBD1 (6 bases). Trimming removed 7 bases from V and 0 bases from J, with 15 bases in between. CDR3 length: 14 amino acids. From germline, CDR1 is GTSNPN and CDR2 SVGIG (reference sequence).

The rearrangement joins TRBV19 to TRBJ2-7, with a weak D call TRBD2 (6 bases). This CDR3 region has 14 residues. Trimming shortened V by 4 bases and J by 1 base, and 11 bases separated the two germline ends. Germline CDR1 reads LNHDA; CDR2 reads SQIVND (reference sequence). CDR3 sequence: CASSRGLESYEQYF. In nucleotides, the CDR3 is TGTGCCAGTAGTAGGGGACTTGAATCCTACGAGCAGTACTTC.

The chain is built from TRBV9 and TRBJ2-1, with D perhaps TRBD2 (5 bases). This CDR3 comprises 14 residues. Germline V gene data show CDR1 as SGDLS and CDR2 as YYNGEE. The ends were cut back, 3 bases at V and 4 bases at J, with 11 bases in the middle. In DNA, the CDR3 is TGTGCCAGCAGCGGCTACGGGGAGTACAATGAGCAGTTCTTC. It yields the protein CASSGYGEYNEQFF. Looking up the rest from reference TRBV9 and TRBJ2-1 gives the full variable domain: DSGVTQTPKHLITATGQRVTLRCSPRSGDLSVYWYQQSLDQGLQFLIQYYNGEERAKGNILERFSAQQFPDLHSELNLSSLELGDSALYFCASSGYGEYNEQFFGPGTRLTVL.

This chain links TRBV5-1 with TRBJ2-7, with TRBD1 identical over 9 bases. The CDR3 totals 15 residues. Trimming took 2 bases from V and 1 from J; bases not matched to a gene: 4. Germline values: CDR1 SGHRS, CDR2 YFSETQ. This chain's CDR3 is CASSLQGAPSYEQYF. The CDR3 DNA reads as TGCGCCAGCAGCTTACAGGGGGCCCCTTCCTACGAGCAGTACTTC.

CDR3 nucleotides: TGTGCCAGCAGCTTAAGTAGCGGGGGACAAGGGGAGCTGTTTTTT. Translation: CASSLSSGGQGELFF. The rearrangement links TRBV7-3 to TRBJ2-2; 9 bases are a match to TRBD2. The germline gives CDR1 SGHTA, CDR2 FQGTGA. This CDR3 has 15 residues. With V trimmed by 1 base and J by 8 bases, 5 bases remained unmatched.

The chain recombines TRBV18 with TRBJ1-6, with D maybe TRBD1 (5 bases). CDR3 size: 15 residues. Germline V lookup: CDR1 KGHSH, CDR2 LQKENI. V lost 4 bases and J 10 bases, leaving 17 bases between the germline ends. CDR3 in DNA: TGTGCCAGCTCACTAAATCTACCGGGGGAGTCACCCCTCCACTTT. Its protein is CASSLNLPGESPLHF. Combining the CDR3 with reference TRBV18 and TRBJ1-6 gives the whole variable domain NAGVMQNPRHLVRRRGQEARLRCSPMKGHSHVYWYRQLPEEGLKFMVYLQKENIIDESGMPKERFSAEFPKEGPSILRIQQVVRGDSAAYFCASSLNLPGESPLHFGNGTRLTVT.

The chain joins TRBV6-1 to TRBJ1-3, with D hard to call. This CDR3 is 11 amino acids long. Trimming removed 7 bases from V and 6 bases from J, with 7 bases in between. Germline CDR1 and CDR2: MNHNS and SASEGT. CDR3 protein: CASTYLNTIYF. The CDR3 nucleotides are TGTGCCAGCACCTATCTAAACACCATATATTTT.

The chain combines TRBV15 with TRBJ1-2; TRBD1 aligns across 7 bases. With 1 base clipped from V and 5 bases from J, the junction kept 16 bases outside the gene matches. The CDR3 extends over 18 amino acids. CDR1 and CDR2 from the germline V gene are LNHNV and YYDKDF (reference sequence). The CDR3 DNA reads as TGTGCCACCAGCAGAGCGAATGTTCCCGGGACAGTTGTTTATGGCTACACCTTC. Translating gives CATSRANVPGTVVYGYTF.

The V and J genes are TRBV7-8 and TRBJ1-6; 8 bases fit TRBD1. Trimming took 2 bases from V and 10 from J; bases not matched to a gene: 7. Per the germline V gene, CDR1 is SGHVS and CDR2 is FQNEAQ. The CDR3 length is 15 residues. This chain's CDR3 is CASSLNGQGISPLHF. As DNA, the CDR3 is TGTGCCAGCAGCTTAAACGGACAGGGTATATCACCCCTCCACTTT.

This chain joins TRBV2 and TRBJ2-6, with unresolved D. V gave up 2 bases and J gave up 1 base, with 3 bases separating them. Germline V gives CDR1 SNHLY, CDR2 FYNNEI. This CDR3 is 14 amino acids long. The CDR3 spells CASSETSGANVLTF. In DNA form, the CDR3 reads TGTGCCAGCAGTGAAACTTCTGGGGCCAACGTCCTGACTTTC.

This chain uses TRBV5-6 with TRBJ2-7; D is possibly TRBD2 (6 bases). CDR1 is SGHDT, CDR2 YYEEEE, per germline. The CDR3 length is 13 residues. V was cut by 2 bases and J by 0 bases, with 6 bases left in between. The CDR3 region is CASSFSGSYEQYF. The DNA for the CDR3 is TGTGCCAGCAGCTTTAGCGGCTCCTACGAGCAGTACTTC.

The sample holds a few counts of this clone. This chain connects TRBV6-6 to TRBJ1-5; no firm D call. Trimming removed 2 bases from V and 6 bases from J, with 8 bases in between. CDR3 length: 13 residues. Germline CDR1 and CDR2: MNHNY and SVGAGI (reference sequence). The CDR3 DNA reads TGTGCCAGCAGTTACGAGGGAATTCAGCCCCAGCATTTT. Amino acid sequence: CASSYEGIQPQHF.

V usage is TRBV5-1 and J usage is TRBJ2-1, with a weak D call TRBD2 (7 bases). V lost 2 bases to trimming and J lost 10 bases, with 16 bases between them. Germline CDR1 reads SGHRS; CDR2 reads YFSETQ. This CDR3 spans 14 amino acids. CDR3 loop: CASSFARGLGEQFF. CDR3 in DNA: TGCGCCAGCAGCTTCGCGCGGGGGCTTGGGGAGCAGTTCTTC.

The chain joins TRBV5-1 to TRBJ1-2, with TRBD1 matching over 8 bases. CDR1 SGHRS and CDR2 YFSETQ come from the germline V gene. V lost 3 bases, J lost 4 bases, and 5 bases stayed unmatched. This CDR3 region has 14 residues. The CDR3 spells CASSSTGVGYGYTF. CDR3 bases: TGCGCCAGCAGCTCGACAGGGGTAGGCTATGGCTACACCTTC.